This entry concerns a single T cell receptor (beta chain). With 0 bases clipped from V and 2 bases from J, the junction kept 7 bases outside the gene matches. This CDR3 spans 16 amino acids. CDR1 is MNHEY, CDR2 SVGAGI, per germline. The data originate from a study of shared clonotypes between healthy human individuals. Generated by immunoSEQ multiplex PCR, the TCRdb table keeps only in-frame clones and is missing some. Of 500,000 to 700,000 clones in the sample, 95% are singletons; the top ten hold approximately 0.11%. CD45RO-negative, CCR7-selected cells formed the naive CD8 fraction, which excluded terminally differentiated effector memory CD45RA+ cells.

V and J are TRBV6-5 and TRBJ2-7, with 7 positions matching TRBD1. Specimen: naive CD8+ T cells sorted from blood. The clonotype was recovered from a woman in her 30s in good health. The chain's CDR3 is CASSYSRDSQAYEQYF. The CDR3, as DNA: TGTGCCAGCAGTTACTCCCGGGACAGCCAAGCCTACGAGCAGTACTTC.